One T cell receptor beta chain is described in this entry. No antigen is known for it. This record comes from a study of T cell responses to AZD1222 COVID-19 vaccine. Study outcomes and limitations: Spike-specific TCR repertoires showed rising breadth and depth after two AZD1222 doses.

Germline-derived CDR1 and CDR2 are KGHSH and LQKENI. The CDR3 is 15 amino acids. V was trimmed by 6 bases and J by 15 bases, leaving 24 bases between them. Repertoires were generated with immunoSEQ multiplex PCR, while TCRdb's copy carries only in-frame clones and drops some. The sample yields over 100,000 clones, roughly 80% seen once. The source is an adult in good health. Sequenced material: peripheral blood, taken on day 0 of AZD1222 vaccination. V usage is TRBV18 and J usage is TRBJ1-6, with D maybe TRBD1 (5 bases). The CDR3: CASSPGEQEYSNLHF. For the CDR3, the DNA is TGTGCCAGCTCCCCCGGGGAACAGGAGTATTCGAACCTCCACTTT.